Sequencing of this T cell receptor (beta chain) was carried out in a study of T cells in Graves' hyperthyroidism and ophthalmopathy. This clonotype has a handful of counts. In germline, CDR1 is SGHTA, CDR2 FQGNSA. V gave up 2 bases and J gave up 4 bases; unmatched junction bases: 5. The CDR3 runs 15 residues. The investigators amplified TCR beta CDR3 regions from RNA transcripts. Initially, a first-round RT-PCR of the TCR CDR3 employed the HTBI primer set. A single record per CDR3 protein comes from TCRdb applying MiXCR to the multiplex PCR reads. The sample lists fewer than 700,000 distinct CDR3 sequences; 17% were seen once.

The origin of this receptor is a woman younger than 35 with Graves' ophthalmopathy. V gene TRBV7-2 combines with J gene TRBJ2-7; 10 bases match TRBD1. The sample consisted of blood. In nucleotides, the CDR3 is TGTGCCAGCAGCTTACCCGGGACAGGGGCTTACGAGCAGTACTTC. Amino acid sequence: CASSLPGTGAYEQYF.